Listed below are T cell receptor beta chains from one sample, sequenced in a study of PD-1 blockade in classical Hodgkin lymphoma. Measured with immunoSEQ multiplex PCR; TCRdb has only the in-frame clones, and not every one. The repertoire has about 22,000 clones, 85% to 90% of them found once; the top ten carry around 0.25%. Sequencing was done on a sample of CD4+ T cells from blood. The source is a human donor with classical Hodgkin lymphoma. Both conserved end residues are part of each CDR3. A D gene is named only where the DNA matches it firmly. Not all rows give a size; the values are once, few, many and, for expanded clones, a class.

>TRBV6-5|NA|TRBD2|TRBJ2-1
CASSYLAEFLGEQFF
TGTGCCAGCAGTTACCTAGCGGAGTTTTTGGGTGAGCAGTTCTTC
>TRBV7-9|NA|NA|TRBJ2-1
CASSLPGVAYNEQFF
TGTGCCAGCAGCTTACCGGGGGTAGCGTACAATGAGCAGTTCTTC
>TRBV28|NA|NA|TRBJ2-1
CASTGGSDDNEQFF
TGTGCCAGCACTGGGGGCTCAGATGACAATGAGCAGTTCTTC
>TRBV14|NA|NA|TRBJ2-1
CASSQELGWHYSEQFF
TGTGCCAGCAGCCAAGAGCTAGGATGGCACTACAGTGAGCAGTTCTTC
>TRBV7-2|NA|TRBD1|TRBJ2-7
CASSFPGTGTYEQYF
TGTGCCAGCAGCTTTCCCGGGACAGGTACCTACGAGCAGTACTTC
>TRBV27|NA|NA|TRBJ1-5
CASSLRGLGGSNQPQHF
TGTGCCAGCAGTTTGCGAGGACTTGGGGGAAGCAATCAGCCCCAGCATTTT
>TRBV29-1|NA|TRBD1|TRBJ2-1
CSVVPTPRGQGFDEQFF
TGCAGCGTTGTCCCGACCCCGAGGGGACAGGGATTCGATGAGCAGTTCTTC
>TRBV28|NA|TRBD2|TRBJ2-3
CASSFLRGWSTDTQYF
TGTGCCAGCAGTTTCCTGCGGGGGTGGTCCACAGATACGCAGTATTTT
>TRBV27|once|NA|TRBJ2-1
CASSGPYNEQFF
TGTGCCAGCAGTGGGCCGTACAATGAGCAGTTCTTC
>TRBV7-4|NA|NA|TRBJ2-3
CASSLGGPSTDTQYF
TGTGCCAGCAGCTTAGGAGGGCCTAGCACAGATACGCAGTATTTT
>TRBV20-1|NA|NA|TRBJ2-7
CSARNSYEQYF
TGCAGTGCTCGCAACAGCTACGAGCAGTACTTC
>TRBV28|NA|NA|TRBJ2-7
CASSAGQSYEQYF
TGTGCCAGCAGTGCGGGACAGTCCTACGAGCAGTACTTC
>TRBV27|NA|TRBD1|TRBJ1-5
CASSPRQGGSNQPQHF
TGTGCCAGCAGTCCGCGACAGGGGGGTAGCAATCAGCCCCAGCATTTT
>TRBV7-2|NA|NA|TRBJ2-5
CASSSRGLGYF
TGTGCCAGCAGCTCGCGAGGTTTAGGGTACTTC
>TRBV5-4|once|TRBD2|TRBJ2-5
CASSLGLAGGPQETQYF
TGTGCCAGCAGCTTGGGGCTAGCGGGGGGTCCTCAAGAGACCCAGTACTTC
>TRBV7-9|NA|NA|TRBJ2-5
CASQPGLMQTQYF
TGTGCCAGCCAACCCGGGCTCATGCAGACCCAGTACTTC
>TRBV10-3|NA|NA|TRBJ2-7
CAIGVAGVVEQYF
TGTGCCATCGGGGTGGCAGGGGTGGTCGAGCAGTACTTC
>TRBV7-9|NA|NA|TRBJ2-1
CASSFDPLKSYNEQFF
TGTGCCAGCAGCTTCGACCCCCTCAAATCCTACAATGAGCAGTTCTTC
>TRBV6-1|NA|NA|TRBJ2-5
CASPSDTREETQYF
TGTGCCTCCCCTTCGGACACCCGCGAAGAGACCCAGTACTTC
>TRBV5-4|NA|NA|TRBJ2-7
CASSLAGGGLYYEQYF
TGTGCCAGCAGCCTAGCTGGTGGGGGGCTCTACTACGAGCAGTACTTC
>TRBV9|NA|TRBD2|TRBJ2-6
CASSLAGPSGANVLTF
TGTGCCAGCAGTCTAGCGGGCCCTTCTGGGGCCAACGTCCTGACTTTC
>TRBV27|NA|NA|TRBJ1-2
CATKDSAMGLNYGYTF
TGTGCCACTAAGGACAGTGCTATGGGGCTAAACTATGGCTACACCTTC
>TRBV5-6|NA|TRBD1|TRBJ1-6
CASSSYRDRGPNSPLHF
TGTGCCAGCAGCTCGTACCGGGACAGGGGGCCAAATTCACCCCTCCACTTT
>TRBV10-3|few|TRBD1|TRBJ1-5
CAISTGGNQPQHF
TGTGCCATCAGTACAGGGGGAAATCAGCCCCAGCATTTT
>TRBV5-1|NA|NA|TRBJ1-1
CASSTDRLNTEAFF
TGCGCCAGCAGCACGGACAGACTGAACACTGAAGCTTTCTTT
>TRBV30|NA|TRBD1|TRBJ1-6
CAWSPGQGAGSPLHF
TGTGCCTGGAGCCCGGGGCAGGGGGCTGGTTCACCCCTCCACTTT
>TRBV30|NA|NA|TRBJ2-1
CAWSGRRYNEQFF
TGTGCCTGGAGTGGCCGGCGGTATAATGAGCAGTTCTTC
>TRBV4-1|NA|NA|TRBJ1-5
CASSQVPTGPSNQPQHF
TGCGCCAGCAGCCAAGTCCCGACAGGACCCAGCAATCAGCCCCAGCATTTT
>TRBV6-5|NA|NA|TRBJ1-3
CASSATAKTGNTIYF
TGTGCCAGCAGCGCGACCGCCAAAACTGGAAACACCATATATTTT
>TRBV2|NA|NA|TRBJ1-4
CASSLTEAEEKLFF
TGTGCCAGCAGCCTGACTGAAGCGGAGGAAAAACTGTTTTTT
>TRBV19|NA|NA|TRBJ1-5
CASSIGGTSNQPQHF
TGTGCCAGTAGTATCGGAGGGACAAGCAATCAGCCCCAGCATTTT
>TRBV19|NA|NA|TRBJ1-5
CASSIDSLGSQPQHF
TGTGCCAGTAGTATCGACAGCCTGGGTAGTCAGCCCCAGCATTTT
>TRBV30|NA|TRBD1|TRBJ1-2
CAWSVRFPGQGAGEGYTF
TGTGCCTGGAGTGTACGATTTCCGGGACAGGGGGCGGGGGAGGGCTACACCTTC
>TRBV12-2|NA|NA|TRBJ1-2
CASRSRRYGYTF
TGTGCAAGTCGCTCCAGGAGGTATGGCTACACCTTC
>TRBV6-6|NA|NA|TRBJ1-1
CASRDGGGTEAFF
TGTGCCAGCAGGGACGGCGGGGGCACTGAAGCTTTCTTT
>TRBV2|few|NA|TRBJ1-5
CASSEGREGQPQHF
TGTGCCAGCAGTGAGGGCAGGGAGGGTCAGCCCCAGCATTTT